One TCR beta chain is described in this entry. How the authors handled the data: Researchers report that nucleated cell counts were estimated from reference gene primer amplification. Libraries were prepared by immunoSEQ multiplex PCR; TCRdb keeps only in-frame clonotypes and omits some of them. For V, J and clone size, that table is used; D and trimming come from the DNA. In the table there are nearly 60,000 clones, 90% of which are singletons. The data derive from a study of blood T cell repertoires in COVID-19. CDR1 and CDR2 from the germline V gene are MNHEY and SVGAGI. V lost 1 base and J lost 0, with 10 bases in between. The CDR3 has 15 residues.

Sequenced: peripheral blood. The source of this sequence is a man aged 60 to 69 with active COVID-19. V and J are TRBV6-5 and TRBJ2-7, with D uncertain. The CDR3 nucleotides read TGTGCCAGCAGTTACTTTTACGGTTCCTCCTACGAGCAGTACTTC. Translating it yields CASSYFYGSSYEQYF.